A selection of T cell receptor beta chains follows, all from one sample in a study of T cell responses to AZD1222 COVID-19 vaccine. Libraries were prepared by immunoSEQ multiplex PCR; TCRdb keeps only in-frame clonotypes and omits some of them. The data contain 90,000 to 120,000 clones, more than 85% of them singletons. The material sequenced was peripheral blood, taken on day 0 of AZD1222 vaccination. The receptors shown here come from an adult in good health. Both conserved end residues are trimmed from each CDR3. The order of the fields is J gene, V gene, CDR3 protein.

j_gene: TRBJ2-3
v_gene: TRBV2
CDR3aa: ASRVLAGSTDTQY

j_gene: TRBJ2-1
v_gene: TRBV7-9
CDR3aa: ASSLGGLNEQF

j_gene: TRBJ2-3
v_gene: TRBV7-6
CDR3aa: ASSLLGTSGIPPDTQY

j_gene: TRBJ1-1
v_gene: TRBV10-2
CDR3aa: ASYRESILNTEAF

j_gene: TRBJ1-2
v_gene: TRBV7-9
CDR3aa: ASSSTAYNYGYT

j_gene: TRBJ2-7
v_gene: TRBV10-3
CDR3aa: ATATGAEEQY

j_gene: TRBJ2-6
v_gene: TRBV6-2/TRBV6-3
CDR3aa: ASTPLGANVLT

j_gene: TRBJ2-3
v_gene: TRBV3-1/TRBV3-2
CDR3aa: ASSLLAGETDTQY

j_gene: TRBJ1-2
v_gene: TRBV7-8
CDR3aa: ASSLATGDSFGYT

j_gene: TRBJ1-5
v_gene: TRBV19
CDR3aa: ATQTGTLLAHQPQH

j_gene: TRBJ1-2
v_gene: TRBV7-3
CDR3aa: ASSKLRDISGYT

j_gene: TRBJ2-1
v_gene: TRBV5-1
CDR3aa: ASSLVSGLNYNEQF

j_gene: TRBJ2-5
v_gene: TRBV3-1/TRBV3-2
CDR3aa: ASSQEGGTETQY

j_gene: TRBJ2-2
v_gene: TRBV5-1
CDR3aa: ASNIGGLSNTGELF

j_gene: TRBJ2-2
v_gene: TRBV2
CDR3aa: ASSEQGRWYTGELF

j_gene: TRBJ2-7
v_gene: TRBV7-2
CDR3aa: ASSLEGRGLGSYEQY

j_gene: TRBJ2-1
v_gene: TRBV4-2
CDR3aa: ATRRTGNEQF

j_gene: TRBJ2-7
v_gene: TRBV3-1/TRBV3-2
CDR3aa: ASSQGAGIYEQY

j_gene: TRBJ2-7
v_gene: TRBV11-2
CDR3aa: ASGGGTSGRQY

j_gene: TRBJ2-5
v_gene: TRBV4-2
CDR3aa: ASSQEYGGGETQY

j_gene: TRBJ2-7
v_gene: TRBV2
CDR3aa: ASKRRWETLEEQY

j_gene: TRBJ2-2
v_gene: TRBV11-2
CDR3aa: ASSILTGELF

j_gene: TRBJ2-3
v_gene: TRBV30
CDR3aa: ATTGIGTDTQY

j_gene: TRBJ1-2
v_gene: TRBV27
CDR3aa: ASSLNFRGAERDYGYT

j_gene: TRBJ1-2
v_gene: TRBV14
CDR3aa: ARDPEGYGYT

j_gene: TRBJ1-1
v_gene: TRBV6-2/TRBV6-3
CDR3aa: ASSYSIHGQAF

j_gene: TRBJ1-3
v_gene: TRBV27
CDR3aa: ASRSGNTIY

j_gene: TRBJ1-6
v_gene: TRBV3-1/TRBV3-2
CDR3aa: ASSQRLGVNSPLH

j_gene: TRBJ2-5
v_gene: TRBV27
CDR3aa: ASSLSVKTQETQY

j_gene: TRBJ1-2
v_gene: TRBV7-8
CDR3aa: ASSLEGQGITNYGYT

j_gene: TRBJ1-4
v_gene: TRBV5-1
CDR3aa: ASSPTLTGDHEKLF

j_gene: TRBJ1-2
v_gene: TRBV6-5
CDR3aa: ATATGNYGYT

j_gene: TRBJ1-5
v_gene: TRBV6-2/TRBV6-3
CDR3aa: ASSRPHREDQPQH

j_gene: TRBJ2-3
v_gene: TRBV3-1/TRBV3-2
CDR3aa: ASSRAVTSGTDTQY

j_gene: TRBJ2-3
v_gene: TRBV24-1
CDR3aa: ATSGGGSSTDTQY

j_gene: TRBJ2-4
v_gene: TRBV7-9
CDR3aa: ASSLGPVGGGGIQY

j_gene: TRBJ2-5
v_gene: TRBV28
CDR3aa: ASRSQETQY

j_gene: TRBJ2-1
v_gene: TRBV3-1/TRBV3-2
CDR3aa: ASSQARGEQF

j_gene: TRBJ1-3
v_gene: TRBV19
CDR3aa: ASGTGASGNTIY

j_gene: TRBJ1-2
v_gene: TRBV30
CDR3aa: AWSGGQAGYGYT

j_gene: TRBJ2-7
v_gene: TRBV5-1
CDR3aa: ASSFQGPGLYEQY

j_gene: TRBJ2-1
v_gene: TRBV12-5
CDR3aa: ASVGSSYNEQF

j_gene: TRBJ2-7
v_gene: TRBV11-2
CDR3aa: ASSLTVGSEGIDEQY

j_gene: TRBJ1-2
v_gene: TRBV15
CDR3aa: ATSRDQASRGYT

j_gene: TRBJ2-3
v_gene: TRBV6-5
CDR3aa: ASSYGGSNTDTQY